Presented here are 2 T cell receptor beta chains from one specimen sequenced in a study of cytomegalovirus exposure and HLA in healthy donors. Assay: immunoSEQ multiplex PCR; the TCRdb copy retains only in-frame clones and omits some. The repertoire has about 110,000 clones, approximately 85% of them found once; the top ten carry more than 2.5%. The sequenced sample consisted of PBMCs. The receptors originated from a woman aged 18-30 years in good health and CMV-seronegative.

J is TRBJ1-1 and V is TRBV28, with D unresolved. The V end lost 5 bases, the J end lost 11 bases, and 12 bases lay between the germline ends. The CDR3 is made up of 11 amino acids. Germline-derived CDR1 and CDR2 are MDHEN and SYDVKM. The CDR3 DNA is TGTGCCAGCAGTGGAAGAGGAGGGGCTTTCTTT. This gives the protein CASSGRGGAFF.

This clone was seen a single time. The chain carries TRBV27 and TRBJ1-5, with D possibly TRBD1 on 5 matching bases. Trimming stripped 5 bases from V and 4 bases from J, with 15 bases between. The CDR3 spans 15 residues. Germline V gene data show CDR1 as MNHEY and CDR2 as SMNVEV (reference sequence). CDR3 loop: CASSTGTEGNQPQHF. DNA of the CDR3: TGTGCCAGCAGTACGGGGACTGAGGGGAATCAGCCCCAGCATTTT.